The clone carrying this T cell receptor (beta chain) has more than one count but fewer than ten. The data derive from a study of T-cell reconstitution after alpha-beta-depleted transplantation in children. Deletions cut 4 bases from V and 4 bases from J, with 7 bases between. The germline gives CDR1 SQVTM, CDR2 ANQGSEA. This CDR3 contains 11 residues. During its preparation, the TCRbeta library received unique molecular identifiers. TCRdb re-called the PCR reads through MiXCR, storing one row per CDR3 protein. The table records under 350,000 distinct CDR3 sequences, more than 9% of them present only once.

This receptor was identified in a human donor who donated a stem cell graft to a child with SCID. This sample comprised PBMCs from the stem cell graft donor, obtained from the stem cell graft. This sequence joins TRBV29-1 and TRBJ2-5, with a weak D call TRBD2 (5 bases). CDR3 sequence: CSVADSETQYF. Written as DNA, the CDR3 is TGCAGCGTTGCGGACTCAGAGACCCAGTACTTC.